This TCR beta chain was found in a study of CD8+CD57+ T cells in acquired aplastic anemia. General study findings and limits: A significant difference in CD8+ Simpson's diversity between patients and controls was not found. Overlap between patients and controls comprised 25 to 35 CD8+ CDR3 sequences.

Concerning this clonotype: The antigen is not known.

Genomic DNA provided the template from which TCR beta VDJ and CDR3 profiles were obtained. Using its own MiXCR run on the reads, TCRdb lists one record per CDR3 protein. Among more than 95,000 distinct CDR3 sequences, approximately 41% were seen once, and the ten largest hold under 3%. All sequencing subjects had displayed CD8+CD57+ cell expansion on flow cytometry. At the time of blood sampling, patients had not yet received any therapy. J lost 5 bases, V lost 7 bases, and 9 bases had no gene match. Per germline, CDR1 MGHDK and CDR2 SYGVNS. This CDR3 spans 14 amino acids. The sequenced sample consisted of sorted CD4+, CD8+, or CD8+CD57+ T cells (not recorded which) from PBMCs. This TCR came from a human donor with aplastic anemia. J is TRBJ1-2 and V is TRBV25-1; the match to TRBD1 covers 8 bases. Here the CDR3 DNA reads TGTGCCAGCAAAATAGGGACAGGACCATATGGCTACACCTTC. Translating gives CASKIGTGPYGYTF.